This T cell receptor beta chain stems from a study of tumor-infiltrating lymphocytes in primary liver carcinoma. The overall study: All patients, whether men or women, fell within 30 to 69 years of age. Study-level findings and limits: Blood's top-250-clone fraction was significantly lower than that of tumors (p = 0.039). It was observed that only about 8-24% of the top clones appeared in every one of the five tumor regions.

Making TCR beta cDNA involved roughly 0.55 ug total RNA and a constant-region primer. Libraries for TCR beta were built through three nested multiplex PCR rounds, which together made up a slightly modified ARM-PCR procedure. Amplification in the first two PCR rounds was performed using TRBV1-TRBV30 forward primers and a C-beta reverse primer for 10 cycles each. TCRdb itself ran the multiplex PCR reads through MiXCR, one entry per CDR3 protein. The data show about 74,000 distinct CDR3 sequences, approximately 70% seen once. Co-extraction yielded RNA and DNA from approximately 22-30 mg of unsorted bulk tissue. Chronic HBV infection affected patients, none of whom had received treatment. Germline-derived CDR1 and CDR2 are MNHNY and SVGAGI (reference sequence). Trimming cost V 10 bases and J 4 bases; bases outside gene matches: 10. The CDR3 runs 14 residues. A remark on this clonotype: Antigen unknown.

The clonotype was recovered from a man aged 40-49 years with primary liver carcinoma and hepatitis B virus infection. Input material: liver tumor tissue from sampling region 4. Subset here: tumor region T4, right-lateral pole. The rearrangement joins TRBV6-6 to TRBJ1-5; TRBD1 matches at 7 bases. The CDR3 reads CANSYRGSNQPQHF. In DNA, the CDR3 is TGTGCCAACAGCTACAGGGGCTCAAATCAGCCCCAGCATTTT.